This TCR beta chain emerged from a study of shared clonotypes between healthy human individuals. On the study more broadly: Each donor contributed plates that comprised three CD4 naive, three CD4 memory, two CD8 naive and one CD8 memory.

The authors loaded roughly 200 ng DNA, 25,000 to 30,000 T cell genomes, into sorted-subset replicate PCRs. Sequencing was performed with immunoSEQ multiplex PCR; in TCRdb, only in-frame clones are kept and a portion is missing. Among about 680,000 clones, around 73% were seen once, and the ten largest hold more than 1.5%. CDR1 and CDR2 from the germline V gene are SQVTM and ANQGSEA. The CDR3 covers 15 residues. Trimming shortened V by 7 bases and J by 0 bases, and 16 bases separated the two germline ends. Source material: memory CD4+ T cells sorted from blood. The sample's subset: CD45RA-negative fraction. The chain joins TRBV29-1 to TRBJ1-5, with D perhaps matching TRBD1 (6 bases). The clonotype originates from a woman in her thirties in good health. CDR3 in amino acids: CSAGGGRGSNQPQHF. CDR3 bases: TGCAGCGCCGGGGGCGGCAGGGGTAGCAATCAGCCCCAGCATTTT.